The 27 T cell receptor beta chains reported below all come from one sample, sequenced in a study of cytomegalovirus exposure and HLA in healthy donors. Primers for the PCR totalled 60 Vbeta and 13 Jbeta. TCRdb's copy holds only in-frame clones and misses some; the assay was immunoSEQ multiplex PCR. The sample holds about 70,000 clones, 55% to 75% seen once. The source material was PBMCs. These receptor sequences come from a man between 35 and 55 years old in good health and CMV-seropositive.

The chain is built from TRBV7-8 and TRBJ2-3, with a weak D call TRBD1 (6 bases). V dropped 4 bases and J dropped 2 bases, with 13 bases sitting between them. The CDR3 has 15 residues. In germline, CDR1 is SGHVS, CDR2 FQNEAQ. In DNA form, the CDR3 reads TGTGCCAGCAGCTATAGACGGGACAACACAGATACGCAGTATTTT. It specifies CASSYRRDNTDTQYF.

The CDR3 DNA is TGCGCCAGCAGACCTACTAGCGGAATCTCTGGGGCCAACGTCCTGACTTTC. Its protein is CASRPTSGISGANVLTF. The chain recombines TRBV4-1 with TRBJ2-6; the match to TRBD2 covers 8 bases. The CDR3 length is 17 residues. Germline CDR1 reads MGHRA; CDR2 reads YSYEKL. With V trimmed by 6 bases and J by 0 bases, 7 bases remained unmatched.

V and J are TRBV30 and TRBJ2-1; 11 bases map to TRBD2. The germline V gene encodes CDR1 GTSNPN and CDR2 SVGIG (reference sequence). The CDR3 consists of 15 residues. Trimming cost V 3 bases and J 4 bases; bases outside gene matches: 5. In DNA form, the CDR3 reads TGTGCCTGGAGCGCCACTAGCGGGAGATACAATGAGCAGTTCTTC. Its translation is CAWSATSGRYNEQFF.

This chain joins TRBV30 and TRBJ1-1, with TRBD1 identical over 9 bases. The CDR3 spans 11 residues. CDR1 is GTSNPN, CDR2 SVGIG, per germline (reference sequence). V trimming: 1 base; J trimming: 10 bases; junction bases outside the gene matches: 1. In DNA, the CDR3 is TGTGCCTGGAGTGAGGACAGGGGAGCTTTCTTT. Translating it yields CAWSEDRGAFF.

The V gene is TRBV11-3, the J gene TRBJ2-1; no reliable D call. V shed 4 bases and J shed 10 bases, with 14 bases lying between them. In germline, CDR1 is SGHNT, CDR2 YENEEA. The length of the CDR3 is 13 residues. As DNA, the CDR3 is TGTGCCAGCAGCTCATCGGTATACGAGGAGCAGTTCTTC. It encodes CASSSSVYEEQFF.

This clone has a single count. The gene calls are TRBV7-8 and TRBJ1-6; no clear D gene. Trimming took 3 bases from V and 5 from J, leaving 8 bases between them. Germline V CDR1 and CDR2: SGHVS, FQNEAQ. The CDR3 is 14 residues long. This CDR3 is CASSFATDNSPLHF. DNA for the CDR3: TGTGCCAGCAGCTTTGCCACTGATAATTCACCCCTCCACTTT.

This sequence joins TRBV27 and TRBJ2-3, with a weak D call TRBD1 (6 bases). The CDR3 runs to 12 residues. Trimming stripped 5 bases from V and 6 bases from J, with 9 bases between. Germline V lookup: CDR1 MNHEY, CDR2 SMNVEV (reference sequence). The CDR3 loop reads CASSATGDTQYF. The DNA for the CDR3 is TGTGCCAGCAGTGCGACAGGTGATACGCAGTATTTT.

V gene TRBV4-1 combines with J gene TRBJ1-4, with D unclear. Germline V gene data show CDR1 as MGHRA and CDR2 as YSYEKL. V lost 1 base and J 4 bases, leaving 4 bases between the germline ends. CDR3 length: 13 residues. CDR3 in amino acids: CASSQVGNEKLFF. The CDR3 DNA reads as TGCGCCAGCAGCCAAGTCGGTAATGAAAAACTGTTTTTT.

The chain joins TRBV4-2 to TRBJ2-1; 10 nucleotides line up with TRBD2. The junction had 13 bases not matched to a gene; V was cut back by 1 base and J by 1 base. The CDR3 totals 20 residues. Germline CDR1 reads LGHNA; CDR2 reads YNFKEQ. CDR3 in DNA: TGTGCCAGCAGCCAAGCCCATAAACGGGGGACTAGCGCTTCCTACAATGAGCAGTTCTTC. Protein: CASSQAHKRGTSASYNEQFF.

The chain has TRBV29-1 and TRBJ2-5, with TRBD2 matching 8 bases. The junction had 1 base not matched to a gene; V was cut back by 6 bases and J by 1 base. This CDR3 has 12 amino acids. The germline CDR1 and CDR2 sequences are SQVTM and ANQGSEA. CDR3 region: CSVSGGQETQYF. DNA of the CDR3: TGCAGCGTAAGCGGGGGCCAAGAGACCCAGTACTTC. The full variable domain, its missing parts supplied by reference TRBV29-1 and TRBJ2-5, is SAVISQKPSRDICQRGTSLTIQCQVDSQVTMMFWYRQQPGQSLTLIATANQGSEATYESGFVIDKFPISRPNLTFSTLTVSNMSPEDSSIYLCSVSGGQETQYFGPGTRLLVL.

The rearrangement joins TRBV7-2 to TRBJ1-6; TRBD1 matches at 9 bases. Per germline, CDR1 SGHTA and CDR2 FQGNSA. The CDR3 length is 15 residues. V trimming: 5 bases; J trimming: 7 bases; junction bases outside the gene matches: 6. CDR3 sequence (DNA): TGTGCCAGCAGCCTCCGGACAGGGGAAAATTCACCCCTCCACTTT. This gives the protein CASSLRTGENSPLHF.

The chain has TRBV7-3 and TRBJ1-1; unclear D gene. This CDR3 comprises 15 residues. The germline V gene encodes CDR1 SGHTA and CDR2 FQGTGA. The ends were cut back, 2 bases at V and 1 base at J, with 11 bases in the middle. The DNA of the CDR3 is TGTGCCAGCAGCTTAGTAGCGAATTCGAACACTGAAGCTTTCTTT. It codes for CASSLVANSNTEAFF.

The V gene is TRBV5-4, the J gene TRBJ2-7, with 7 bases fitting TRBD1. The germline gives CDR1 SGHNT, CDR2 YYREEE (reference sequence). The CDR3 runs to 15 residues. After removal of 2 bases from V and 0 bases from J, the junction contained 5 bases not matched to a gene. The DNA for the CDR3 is TGTGCCAGCAGCTTACAGGGGCCCATCTCCTACGAGCAGTACTTC. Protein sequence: CASSLQGPISYEQYF.

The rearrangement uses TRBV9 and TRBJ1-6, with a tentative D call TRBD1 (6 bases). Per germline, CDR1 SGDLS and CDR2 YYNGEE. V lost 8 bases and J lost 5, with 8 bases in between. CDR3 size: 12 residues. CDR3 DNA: TGTGCCAGTGGGACACATAATTCACCCCTCCACTTT. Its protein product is CASGTHNSPLHF.

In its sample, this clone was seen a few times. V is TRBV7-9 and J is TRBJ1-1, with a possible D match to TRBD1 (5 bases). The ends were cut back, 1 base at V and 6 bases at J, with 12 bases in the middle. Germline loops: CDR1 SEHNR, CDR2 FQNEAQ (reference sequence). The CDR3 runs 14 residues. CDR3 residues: CASSLVGVKPEAFF. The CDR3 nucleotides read TGTGCCAGCAGCTTAGTAGGGGTGAAACCTGAAGCTTTCTTT.

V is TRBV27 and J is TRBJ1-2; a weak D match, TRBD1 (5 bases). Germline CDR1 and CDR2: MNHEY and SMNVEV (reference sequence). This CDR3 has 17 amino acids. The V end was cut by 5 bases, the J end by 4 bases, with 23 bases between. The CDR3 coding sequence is TGTGCCAGCAGTGAGAATTCCTTTCGACAGACCGTCTATGGCTACACCTTC. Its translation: CASSENSFRQTVYGYTF.

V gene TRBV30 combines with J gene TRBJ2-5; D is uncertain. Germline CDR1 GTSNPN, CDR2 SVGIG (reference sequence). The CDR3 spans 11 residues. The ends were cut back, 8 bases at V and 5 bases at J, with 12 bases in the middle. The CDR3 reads CATGVGETQYF. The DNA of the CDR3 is TGTGCCACTGGAGTTGGCGAGACCCAGTACTTC. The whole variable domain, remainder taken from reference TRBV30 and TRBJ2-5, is SQTIHQWPATLVQPVGSPLSLECTVEGTSNPNLYWYRQAAGRGLQLLFYSVGIGQISSEVPQNLSASRPQDRQFILSSKKLLLSDSGFYLCATGVGETQYFGPGTRLLVL.

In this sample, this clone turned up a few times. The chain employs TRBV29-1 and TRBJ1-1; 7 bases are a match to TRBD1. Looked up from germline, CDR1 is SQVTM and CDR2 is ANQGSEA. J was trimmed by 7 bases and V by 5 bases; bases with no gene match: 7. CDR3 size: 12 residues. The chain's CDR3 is CSVRDSYYEAFF. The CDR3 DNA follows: TGCAGCGTTAGGGACAGCTACTATGAAGCTTTCTTT. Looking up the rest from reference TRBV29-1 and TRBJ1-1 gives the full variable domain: SAVISQKPSRDICQRGTSLTIQCQVDSQVTMMFWYRQQPGQSLTLIATANQGSEATYESGFVIDKFPISRPNLTFSTLTVSNMSPEDSSIYLCSVRDSYYEAFFGQGTRLTVV.

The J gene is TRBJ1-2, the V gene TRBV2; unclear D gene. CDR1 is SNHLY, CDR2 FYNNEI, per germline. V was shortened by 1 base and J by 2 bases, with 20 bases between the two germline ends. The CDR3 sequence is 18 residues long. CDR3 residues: CASSEGPILWQTNYGYTF. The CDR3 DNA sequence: TGTGCCAGCAGTGAAGGTCCAATCCTCTGGCAGACAAACTATGGCTACACCTTC. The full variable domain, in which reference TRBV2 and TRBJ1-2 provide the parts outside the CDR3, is EPEVTQTPSHQVTQMGQEVILRCVPISNHLYFYWYRQILGQKVEFLVSFYNNEISEKSEIFDDQFSVERPDGSNFTLKIRSTKLEDSAMYFCASSEGPILWQTNYGYTFGSGTRLTVV.

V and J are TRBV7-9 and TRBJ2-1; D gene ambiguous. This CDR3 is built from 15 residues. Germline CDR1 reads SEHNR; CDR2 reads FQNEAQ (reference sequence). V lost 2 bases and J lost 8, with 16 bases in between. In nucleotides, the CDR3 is TGTGCCAGCAGCTTAAGTCTGACCATACGGGATGAGCAGTTCTTC. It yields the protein CASSLSLTIRDEQFF.

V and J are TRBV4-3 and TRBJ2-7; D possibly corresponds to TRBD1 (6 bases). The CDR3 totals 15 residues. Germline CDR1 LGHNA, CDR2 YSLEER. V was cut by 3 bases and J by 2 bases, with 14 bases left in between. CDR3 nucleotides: TGCGCCAGCAGCCAGCAGGGTGGGGGCCCCTACGAGCAGTACTTC. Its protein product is CASSQQGGGPYEQYF.

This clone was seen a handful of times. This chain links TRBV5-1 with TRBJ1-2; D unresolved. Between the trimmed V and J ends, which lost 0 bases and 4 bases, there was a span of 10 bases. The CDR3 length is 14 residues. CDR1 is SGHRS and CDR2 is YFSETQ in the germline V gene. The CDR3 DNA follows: TGCGCCAGCAGCTTGGCGGTCCGGTCCTATGGCTACACCTTC. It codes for CASSLAVRSYGYTF.

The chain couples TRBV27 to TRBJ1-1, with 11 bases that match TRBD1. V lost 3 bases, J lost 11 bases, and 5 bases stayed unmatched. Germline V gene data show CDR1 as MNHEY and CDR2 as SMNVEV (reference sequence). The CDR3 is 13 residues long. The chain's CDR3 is CASSFRDRGWAFF. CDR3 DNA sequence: TGTGCCAGCAGTTTCCGGGACAGGGGGTGGGCTTTCTTT.

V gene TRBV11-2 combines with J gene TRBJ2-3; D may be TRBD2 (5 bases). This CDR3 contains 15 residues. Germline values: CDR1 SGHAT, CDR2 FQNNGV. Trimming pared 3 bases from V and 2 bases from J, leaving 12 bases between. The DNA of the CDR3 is TGTGCCAGCAGCTTCCGGGGTCCCCCCACAGATACGCAGTATTTT. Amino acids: CASSFRGPPTDTQYF.

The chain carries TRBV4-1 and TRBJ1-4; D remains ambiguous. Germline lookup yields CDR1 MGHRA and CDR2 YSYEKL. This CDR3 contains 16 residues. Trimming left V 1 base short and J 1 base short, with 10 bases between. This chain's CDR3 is CASSQARGKTNEKLFF. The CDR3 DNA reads TGCGCCAGCAGCCAAGCCCGGGGAAAAACTAATGAAAAACTGTTTTTT.

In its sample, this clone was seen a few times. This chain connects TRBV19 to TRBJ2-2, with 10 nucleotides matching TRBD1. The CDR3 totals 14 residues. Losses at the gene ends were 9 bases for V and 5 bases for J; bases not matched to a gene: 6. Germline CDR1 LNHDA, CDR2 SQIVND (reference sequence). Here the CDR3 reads CASIDRGRTGELFF. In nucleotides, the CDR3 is TGTGCCAGCATCGACAGGGGGCGGACCGGGGAGCTGTTTTTT.

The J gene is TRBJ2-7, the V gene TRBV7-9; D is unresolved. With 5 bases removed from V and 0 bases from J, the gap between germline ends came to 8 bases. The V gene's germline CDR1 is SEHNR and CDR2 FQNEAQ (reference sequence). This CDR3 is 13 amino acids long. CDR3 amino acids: CASSIHDSYEQYF. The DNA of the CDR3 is TGTGCCAGCAGCATACACGACTCCTACGAGCAGTACTTC.